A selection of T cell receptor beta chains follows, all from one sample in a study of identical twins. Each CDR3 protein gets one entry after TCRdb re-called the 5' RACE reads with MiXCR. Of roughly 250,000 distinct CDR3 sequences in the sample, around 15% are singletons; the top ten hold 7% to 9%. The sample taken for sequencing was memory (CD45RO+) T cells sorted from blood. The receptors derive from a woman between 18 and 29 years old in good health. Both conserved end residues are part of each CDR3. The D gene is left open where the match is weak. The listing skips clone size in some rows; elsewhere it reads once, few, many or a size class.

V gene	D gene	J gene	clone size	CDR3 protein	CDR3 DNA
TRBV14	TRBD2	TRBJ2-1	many	CASSQDRTSGIEQFF	TGTGCCAGCAGCCAAGATCGGACTAGCGGGATTGAGCAGTTCTTC
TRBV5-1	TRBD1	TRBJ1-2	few	CASSPPGQGTSYGYTF	TGCGCCAGCAGCCCACCGGGACAGGGAACTAGTTATGGCTACACCTTC
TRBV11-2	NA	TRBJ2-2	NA	CASTQSRSNTGELFF	TGTGCCAGCACCCAGTCGCGTTCGAACACCGGGGAGCTGTTTTTT
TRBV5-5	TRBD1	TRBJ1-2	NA	CASSLASQGAGYGYTF	TGTGCCAGCAGCTTGGCCTCGCAGGGGGCCGGCTATGGCTACACCTTC
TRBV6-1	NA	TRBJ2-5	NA	CASSPQLQETQYF	TGTGCCAGCAGTCCCCAACTTCAGGAGACCCAGTACTTC
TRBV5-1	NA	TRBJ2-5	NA	CASSLDRAMGETQYF	TGCGCCAGCAGCTTGGACAGGGCTATGGGGGAGACCCAGTACTTC
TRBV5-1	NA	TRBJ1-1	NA	CASSLIPPGVNTEAFF	TGCGCCAGCAGCTTGATTCCCCCAGGGGTGAACACTGAAGCTTTCTTT
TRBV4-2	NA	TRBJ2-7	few	CASSQERGVGYEQYF	TGTGCCAGCAGCCAAGAGAGAGGAGTGGGCTACGAGCAGTACTTC
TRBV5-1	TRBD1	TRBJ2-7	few	CASSWGDRNSYEQYF	TGCGCCAGCAGCTGGGGGGACAGGAACTCGTACGAGCAGTACTTC
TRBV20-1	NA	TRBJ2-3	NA	CSASGWDFTDTQYF	TGCAGTGCTAGTGGTTGGGACTTCACAGATACGCAGTATTTT
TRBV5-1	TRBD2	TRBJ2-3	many	CASSPGTSGLSDTQYF	TGCGCCAGCAGCCCCGGGACTAGCGGCCTATCGGATACGCAGTATTTT
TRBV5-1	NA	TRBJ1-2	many	CASSSSPQPYGYTF	TGCGCCAGCAGCTCCAGTCCACAACCATATGGCTACACCTTC
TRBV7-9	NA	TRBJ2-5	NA	CASSLLSGGETQYF	TGTGCCAGCAGCTTATTAAGCGGAGGGGAGACCCAGTACTTC
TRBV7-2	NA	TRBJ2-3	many	CASTRLGGAGDTQYF	TGTGCCAGCACCCGTCTTGGTGGGGCCGGGGATACGCAGTATTTT
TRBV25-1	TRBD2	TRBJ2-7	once	CASKAGLPPYEQYF	TGTGCCAGCAAAGCGGGACTACCCCCCTACGAGCAGTACTTC
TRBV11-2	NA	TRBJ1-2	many	CASSEQGFGGYGYTF	TGTGCCAGCAGCGAACAGGGTTTTGGCGGCTATGGCTACACCTTC
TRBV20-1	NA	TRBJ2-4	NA	CSALHSGAKNIQYF	TGCAGTGCTCTTCATTCGGGGGCCAAAAACATTCAGTACTTC
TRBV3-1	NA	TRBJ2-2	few	CASSHAGELFF	TGTGCCAGCAGCCACGCCGGGGAGCTGTTTTTT
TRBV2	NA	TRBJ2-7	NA	CASSRLEYEQYF	TGTGCCAGCAGTCGACTGGAATACGAGCAGTACTTC
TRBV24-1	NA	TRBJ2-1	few	CATSAQGIKNNEQFF	TGTGCCACCAGTGCCCAGGGGATAAAAAACAATGAGCAGTTCTTC
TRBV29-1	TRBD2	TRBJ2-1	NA	CSVGRSGRVGEQFF	TGCAGCGTTGGAAGAAGCGGGAGGGTGGGTGAGCAGTTCTTC
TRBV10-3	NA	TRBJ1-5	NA	CATQRGDSNQPQHF	TGTGCCACCCAGCGGGGGGATAGCAATCAGCCCCAGCATTTT
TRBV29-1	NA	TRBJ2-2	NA	CSAEDGRGTGELFF	TGCAGCGCCGAGGACGGTCGAGGCACCGGGGAGCTGTTTTTT
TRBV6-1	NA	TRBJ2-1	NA	CATTTGGSSYNEQFF	TGTGCCACCACGACTGGGGGAAGCTCCTACAATGAGCAGTTCTTC
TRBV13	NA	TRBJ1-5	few	CASSLQPLSKPQHF	TGTGCCAGCAGCTTACAGCCCCTAAGTAAGCCCCAGCATTTT
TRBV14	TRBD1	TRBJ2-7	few	CASSGGTGGYEQYF	TGTGCCAGCAGTGGGGGGACAGGGGGCTACGAGCAGTACTTC
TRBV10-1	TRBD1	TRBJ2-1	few	CASSESGTAYNEQFF	TGCGCCAGCAGTGAGTCGGGGACAGCCTACAATGAGCAGTTCTTC
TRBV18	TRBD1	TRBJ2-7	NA	CASSPKGDRGYEQYF	TGTGCCAGCTCACCCAAGGGGGACAGGGGCTACGAGCAGTACTTC
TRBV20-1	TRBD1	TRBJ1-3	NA	CSASDRARNTIYF	TGCAGTGCTAGCGACAGGGCGAGAAACACCATATATTTT
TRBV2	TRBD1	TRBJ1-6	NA	CACSPFTGENSPLHF	TGTGCCTGCAGTCCCTTTACAGGGGAAAATTCACCCCTCCACTTT
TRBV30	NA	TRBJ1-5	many	CAWSGGLSNQPQHF	TGTGCCTGGAGTGGAGGCCTTAGCAATCAGCCCCAGCATTTT
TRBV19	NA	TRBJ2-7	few	CASTPAGSNNEQYF	TGTGCCAGTACCCCTGCGGGGAGTAACAACGAGCAGTACTTC
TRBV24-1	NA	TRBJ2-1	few	CATSDGGNEQFF	TGTGCCACCAGTGACGGTGGAAATGAGCAGTTCTTC
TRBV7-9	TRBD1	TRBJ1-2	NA	CASSLALLGQGSGYTF	TGTGCCAGCAGCTTAGCTCTCTTGGGACAGGGGAGTGGCTACACCTTC
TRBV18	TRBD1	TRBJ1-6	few	CASSGEGQGNSPLHF	TGTGCCAGCTCAGGAGAGGGACAGGGGAATTCACCCCTCCACTTT
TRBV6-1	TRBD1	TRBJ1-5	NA	CASSGGQQPDQPQHF	TGTGCCAGCAGTGGGGGACAGCAGCCCGATCAGCCCCAGCATTTT
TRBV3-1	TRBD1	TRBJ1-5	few	CASSQGGQRNQPQHF	TGTGCCAGCAGCCAAGGGGGACAGAGGAATCAGCCCCAGCATTTT
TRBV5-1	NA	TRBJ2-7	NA	CASSLGTSRGYEQYF	TGCGCCAGCAGCTTGGGTACTAGTAGGGGATACGAGCAGTACTTC
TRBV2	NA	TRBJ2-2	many	CASILQVLTGELFF	TGTGCCAGCATCCTCCAGGTTCTCACCGGGGAGCTGTTTTTT
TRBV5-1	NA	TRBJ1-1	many	CASSLGGTLNTEAFF	TGCGCCAGCAGCTTGGGCGGGACGCTGAACACTGAAGCTTTCTTT
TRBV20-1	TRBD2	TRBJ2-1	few	CSAAGGANNEQFF	TGCAGTGCAGCGGGAGGGGCTAACAATGAGCAGTTCTTC
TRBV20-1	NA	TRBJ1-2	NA	CSARDGEGFGGYTF	TGCAGTGCTAGAGACGGGGAGGGATTTGGGGGCTACACCTTC
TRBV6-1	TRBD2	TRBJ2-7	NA	CASSLKSPSGGAGYEQYF	TGTGCCAGCAGCCTTAAATCACCAAGCGGGGGGGCCGGCTACGAGCAGTACTTC
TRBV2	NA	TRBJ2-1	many	CASRSAGDEQFF	TGTGCCAGCAGATCCGCCGGGGATGAGCAGTTCTTC
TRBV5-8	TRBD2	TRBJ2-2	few	CASSLRGGAYTGELFF	TGTGCCAGCAGCTTGAGGGGAGGGGCCTACACCGGGGAGCTGTTTTTT
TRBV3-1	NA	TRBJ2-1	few	CASSPGTPSSYNEQFF	TGTGCCAGCAGCCCTGGGACTCCAAGCTCCTACAATGAGCAGTTCTTC
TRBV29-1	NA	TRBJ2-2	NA	CSVEGQEGTGELFF	TGCAGCGTTGAAGGGCAAGAGGGGACCGGGGAGCTGTTTTTT
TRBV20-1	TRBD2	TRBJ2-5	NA	CSASKLAGILETQYF	TGCAGTGCTAGTAAGCTAGCGGGGATTTTAGAGACCCAGTACTTC
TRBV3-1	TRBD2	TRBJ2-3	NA	CASSQHVIAGATDTQYF	TGTGCCAGCAGCCAACACGTGATAGCGGGGGCCACAGATACGCAGTATTTT
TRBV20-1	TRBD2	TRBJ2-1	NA	CSASDYWTSGGYNEQFF	TGCAGTGCTAGCGACTATTGGACTAGCGGGGGATACAATGAGCAGTTCTTC
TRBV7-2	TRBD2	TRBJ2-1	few	CASTSGPRNEQFF	TGTGCCAGCACTAGCGGTCCTCGCAATGAGCAGTTCTTC
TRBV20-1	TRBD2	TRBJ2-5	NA	CSASLGLAGPQTQYF	TGCAGTGCTAGTCTCGGACTAGCGGGGCCTCAGACCCAGTACTTC
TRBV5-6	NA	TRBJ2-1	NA	CASEWRSGKVEQFF	TGTGCCAGCGAATGGCGCTCCGGGAAGGTTGAGCAGTTCTTC
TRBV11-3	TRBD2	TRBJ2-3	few	CASSTRLAGGLDTQYF	TGTGCCAGCAGCACCCGGCTAGCGGGGGGGCTTGATACGCAGTATTTT
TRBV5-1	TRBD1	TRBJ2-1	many	CASSGTGGEDEQFF	TGCGCCAGCAGCGGGACAGGGGGCGAGGATGAGCAGTTCTTC